This T cell receptor (beta chain) was captured by sequencing in a study of T cell responses to AZD1222 COVID-19 vaccine (dated by TCRdb to the early 2020s). Broadly, across the study: A total of 233 trial participants underwent TCR sequencing, of whom around 210 had received two doses of AZD1222 and about 25 had received two doses of the MenACWY control vaccine. Enrollment into the trials was organized by age into subgroups of 18-55, 56-69 and 70-plus years, and those subgroups contained roughly 150, 30 and 60 TCR-sequenced participants, respectively. Overall study results and their limits: CD4 TCRs associated with the vaccine covered the entire spike protein, and the dominant responses were in regions 160-218 and 743-854. In the small 56-69-year group, the increase in depth fell short of significance, most likely because of low power. Nearly half of unique spike-specific TCRs reportedly recognized epitopes outside regions mutated in the B.1.351 and B.1.1.7 variants. Conclusions about previously exposed vaccinees are limited because only six or seven AZD1222 recipients were SARS-CoV-2 seropositive at baseline. Because no day 14 peak-response samples were available, the repertoires could be characterized only after the peak T cell response. Participants were mostly white British and included more females than males, and it was suggested by the authors that clonal diversity may have been underestimated. Spike-specific TCR breadth and depth rose significantly after two AZD1222 doses compared with day 0 and with MenACWY recipients.

With respect to this clone: Its antigen is unknown. Base qualities were left out, and no much larger clone turns up one base away.

This sample's time point label indicates: baseline before first vaccination. The treatment or condition label corresponds to: meningococcal conjugate vaccine given as trial control. Vaccinee samples were obtained from the UK trials COV001 and COV002, which included a single-blind randomized controlled phase 2/3 trial of AZD1222 (ChAdOx1 nCoV-19) in healthy adults. For TCRbeta chain sequencing, PBMC samples were collected from trial participants at day 0 and at day 28 after the second dose. The CDR3 regions of human TCRbeta chains were analyzed by immunosequencing. The authors processed their data as follows. Repertoire TCRs were matched against a reference library of SARS-CoV-2-specific TCRs generated with the MIRA antigen-specificity platform. Breadth was defined as the fraction of unique TCRs that were SARS-CoV-2-associated, and depth was defined as the fraction of total T cells that were SARS-CoV-2-associated. Each spike-specific TCR was assigned to its reactive spike region and to a CD4 or CD8 class using the MIRA data. Log10-transformed breadth and depth values were compared by one-way ANOVA with Sidak's multiple comparisons tests. In its TCRdb copy, this immuneACCESS table keeps in-frame sequences only and misses some clones. Where compared with another copy, unresolved V genes explain less than half of these, and the others have no known cause. Clone size and V and J calls were adopted from that table, with D and trimming inferred from the DNA. This sample lists some 65,000 clones; approximately 79% were detected once. The top ten hold roughly 25% of the sample.

Trimming costs V 4 bases and J 4 bases, and their ends lie 13 bases apart. The CDR3, cysteine through phenylalanine, is 14 amino acids long. The DNA shown is the 42-base CDR3, in frame from base 1. The germline V gene encodes CDR1 MNHEY and CDR2 SVGEGT. Rearrangement joined TRBV6-2 or TRBV6-3 to TRBJ1-1; the D gene is not confidently resolved. Sequenced here: peripheral blood, sampled on day 0 of MenACWY control vaccination. This receptor was taken from an adult in good health. The CDR3 protein: CASSSPPWGTEAFF. Read as DNA, the sequence is TGTGCCAGCAGTTCCCCCCCTTGGGGCACTGAAGCTTTCTTT.